This TCR beta chain was profiled in a study of T cells after yellow fever vaccination. This CDR3 has 15 amino acids. V was cut by 4 bases and J by 5 bases, with 17 bases left in between. The germline V gene encodes CDR1 SGHRS and CDR2 YFSETQ. TCRdb itself ran the 5' RACE reads through MiXCR, one entry per CDR3 protein. The table lists around 230,000 distinct CDR3 sequences, roughly 6.8% of them singletons, with more than 0.85% in the top ten. At least ten counts were recorded for this clonotype. The chain uses TRBV5-1 and TRBJ2-3; tentatively, D is TRBD1 or TRBD2 (6 bases each). The sequenced sample was CD4+ T cells sorted from PBMCs, obtained on the day of the yellow fever booster vaccination. The receptor comes from a man aged 25 to 40 who received the YFV17D yellow fever vaccine. The CDR3 DNA sequence: TGCGCCAGCAGCAACTCCCTTGGGGGGCGAGATACGCAGTATTTT. Amino acid sequence: CASSNSLGGRDTQYF.